This T cell receptor beta chain emerged from a study of technical replicates of blood from four donors. The method was immunoSEQ multiplex PCR; TCRdb's version includes in-frame clones alone and lacks a portion of them. The profile shows about 89,000 clones, 94% of them singletons. V gave up 1 base and J gave up 8 bases, with 8 bases separating them. CDR1 and CDR2 from the germline V gene are SGHVS and FNYEAQ. CDR3 length: 12 residues. What was sequenced was T cells isolated from PBMCs. This receptor was identified in a human donor in good health. V gene TRBV7-6 combines with J gene TRBJ1-1; no clear D. The CDR3 loop is CASSLDSDEAFF. CDR3 sequence (DNA): TGTGCCAGCAGCTTAGACAGTGACGAAGCTTTCTTT.